The entry that follows covers one T cell receptor beta chain sequence. Its target is unknown. PCR was performed using 60 Vbeta and 13 Jbeta primers. Here immunoSEQ multiplex PCR was the method, and the copy in TCRdb shows in-frame clones only, minus some. The repertoire holds tens of thousands of clones, with approximately 69% as singletons. All the people who gave samples were healthy bone marrow donors. V was trimmed by 0 bases and J by 6 bases, leaving 19 bases between them. Germline CDR1 reads MGHRA; CDR2 reads YSYEKL. The CDR3 has 17 residues. These data come from a study of cytomegalovirus exposure and HLA in healthy donors. Regarding the study as a whole: Looking again later, the authors saw that most CMV-associated TCR beta chains seemed HLA-restricted.

This TCR was sampled from a boy aged 5-17 years in good health and CMV-seropositive. V gene TRBV4-1 combines with J gene TRBJ2-3; possibly TRBD2 for D (5 bases). Sequencing was done on a sample of PBMCs. This chain's CDR3 is CASSQDPSYRSADTQYF. CDR3 sequence (DNA): TGCGCCAGCAGCCAAGATCCTAGCTATCGCTCAGCGGATACGCAGTATTTT.